Listed here are 28 T cell receptor beta chains from one sample, sequenced in a study of blood T cell repertoires in COVID-19. Repertoires were generated with immunoSEQ multiplex PCR, while TCRdb's copy carries only in-frame clones and drops some. The sample lists 150,000 to 200,000 clones; around 80% were seen once. Input material: peripheral blood. The receptors were gathered from a woman in her 70s with COVID-19, enrolled during active disease.

This clone was seen a single time. The rearrangement links TRBV12-3 or TRBV12-4 to TRBJ1-1; D unclear. There are 13 residues in the CDR3. V lost 3 bases and J lost 0, with 5 bases in between. CDR3 region: CASSFGLNTEAFF. The CDR3 DNA sequence: TGTGCCAGCAGTTTCGGGTTGAACACTGAAGCTTTCTTT.

The table lists this clone with a few counts. V and J are TRBV19 and TRBJ1-2; tentative D call: TRBD1 (6 bases). V was clipped by 5 bases and J by 13 bases, with 17 bases between them. In germline, CDR1 is LNHDA, CDR2 SQIVND (reference sequence). This CDR3 is 12 amino acids long. CDR3 bases: TGTGCCAGTAGTCTCCGATTGGGGGCGCGCACCTTC. Translated, it gives CASSLRLGARTF.

The chain combines TRBV2 with TRBJ1-1, with D perhaps TRBD1 (5 bases). Trimming stripped 4 bases from V and 4 bases from J, with 13 bases between. CDR3 length equals 14 residues. Germline V gene data show CDR1 as SNHLY and CDR2 as FYNNEI. This CDR3 reads CASSGRGLGTEAFF. CDR3 coding DNA: TGTGCCAGCAGTGGAAGGGGCCTGGGCACTGAAGCTTTCTTT.

The chain joins TRBV5-4 to TRBJ2-7; 8 bases are a match to TRBD1. CDR3 length: 13 amino acids. Germline-derived CDR1 and CDR2 are SGHNT and YYREEE (reference sequence). The V gene end was trimmed by 3 bases and the J gene end by 7 bases; junction bases not matched to a gene: 6. The CDR3 nucleotides read TGTGCCAGCAGCTCTACAGGGGGAAGGGAGCAGTACTTC. Translation: CASSSTGGREQYF.

This clone was seen a single time. The J gene is TRBJ2-1, the V gene TRBV27; no clear D gene. The V gene lost 3 bases and the J gene lost 4 bases, with 13 bases spanning the gap. From germline, CDR1 is MNHEY and CDR2 SMNVEV (reference sequence). The CDR3 extends over 15 amino acids. The DNA for the CDR3 is TGTGCCAGCAGTTTGGCGGTAGGTCAATACAATGAGCAGTTCTTC. Encoded protein: CASSLAVGQYNEQFF.

The chain couples TRBV28 to TRBJ2-7; 7 bases are a match to TRBD1. Germline V gene lookup returns CDR1 MDHEN and CDR2 SYDVKM. V gave up 5 bases and J gave up 3 bases; unmatched junction bases: 7. The CDR3 spans 14 residues. The chain's CDR3 is CASSPVWDSYEQYF. In DNA, the CDR3 is TGTGCCAGCAGTCCCGTTTGGGACAGCTACGAGCAGTACTTC.

The chain carries TRBV2 and TRBJ2-2; 7 bases match TRBD1. This CDR3 is built from 14 residues. V gave up 6 bases and J gave up 5 bases; unmatched junction bases: 6. CDR1 SNHLY and CDR2 FYNNEI come from the germline V gene. This chain's CDR3 is CASSDRAWTGELFF. The CDR3 DNA reads as TGTGCCAGCAGCGACAGGGCTTGGACCGGGGAGCTGTTTTTT. The entire variable domain, with the rest obtained from reference TRBV2 and TRBJ2-2, is as follows: EPEVTQTPSHQVTQMGQEVILRCVPISNHLYFYWYRQILGQKVEFLVSFYNNEISEKSEIFDDQFSVERPDGSNFTLKIRSTKLEDSAMYFCASSDRAWTGELFFGEGSRLTVL.

The chain carries TRBV30 and TRBJ1-4; TRBD1 matches 9 bases. CDR3 size: 16 residues. J lost 2 bases, V lost 8 bases, and 12 bases had no gene match. The germline V gene encodes CDR1 GTSNPN and CDR2 SVGIG (reference sequence). For the CDR3, the DNA is TGTGCCCAATCCCCGGGACAGGGAGGCACTAATGAAAAACTGTTTTTT. Its protein is CAQSPGQGGTNEKLFF.

The chain combines TRBV23-1 with TRBJ1-5; D not certain. TRBV23-1 qualifies as an ORF whose function is uncertain. This CDR3 has 16 residues. V was cut by 0 bases and J by 4 bases, with 13 bases left in between. The CDR3: CASSQSLYGENQPQHF. For the CDR3, the DNA is TGCGCCAGCAGTCAATCGTTATATGGGGAGAATCAGCCCCAGCATTTT.

Note on this clone: Other DNA sequences from this sample encode an identical CDR3 as well. V usage is TRBV5-4 and J usage is TRBJ2-7; a possible D gene is TRBD1 (5 bases). V was shortened by 4 bases and J by 0 bases, with 11 bases between the two germline ends. The CDR3 runs 14 residues. The germline CDR1 and CDR2 sequences are SGHNT and YYREEE (reference sequence). The CDR3 loop is CASSRTGSSYEQYF. In DNA form, the CDR3 reads TGTGCCAGCAGCCGTACAGGATCCTCCTACGAGCAGTACTTC.

V usage is TRBV25-1 and J usage is TRBJ1-2; D not certain. Trimming stripped 1 base from V and 8 bases from J, with 17 bases between. CDR1 and CDR2 (germline): MGHDK, SYGVNS. The CDR3 has 15 residues. The CDR3 region is CASSEWVGQAGGYTF. The CDR3, as DNA: TGTGCCAGCAGTGAATGGGTAGGGCAGGCGGGAGGCTACACCTTC.

The chain joins TRBV28 to TRBJ1-2, with D maybe TRBD1 (5 bases). The CDR3 runs 12 residues. Germline CDR1 MDHEN, CDR2 SYDVKM. Trimming pared 5 bases from V and 12 bases from J, leaving 16 bases between. The CDR3 reads CASSPEFGGDTF. The CDR3 DNA reads as TGTGCCAGCAGTCCCGAGTTTGGGGGGGACACCTTC.

The rearrangement joins TRBV5-5 to TRBJ1-3, with TRBD1 matching 7 bases. Germline V CDR1 and CDR2: SGHKS, YYEKEE (reference sequence). The length of the CDR3 is 14 residues. Trimming cost V 2 bases and J 4 bases; bases outside gene matches: 3. This CDR3 reads CASSLQGLGNTIYF. CDR3 nucleotide sequence: TGTGCCAGCAGCTTACAGGGGCTGGGAAACACCATATATTTT.

This chain links TRBV10-1 with TRBJ1-6; D not resolved. This CDR3 is built from 13 residues. Germline values: CDR1 WNHNN, CDR2 SYGVQD (reference sequence). Trimming left V 6 bases short and J 11 bases short, with 14 bases between. CDR3 DNA: TGCGCCAGCAGGGCGGGTCGAGACGCACCCCTCCACTTT. Encoded protein: CASRAGRDAPLHF.

This clone was seen only once. The J gene is TRBJ2-7, the V gene TRBV28; 8 bases match TRBD1. Germline V CDR1 and CDR2: MDHEN, SYDVKM. CDR3 size: 13 residues. The trim removed 5 bases at V and 5 bases at J, leaving 5 bases unmatched. CDR3 nucleotide sequence: TGTGCCAGCAGTGAAGGACAGGGAAACGAGCAGTACGTC. Protein: CASSEGQGNEQYV.

The chain carries TRBV10-1 and TRBJ2-1, with 9 bases matching TRBD2. Trimming at V came to 6 bases and at J to 6 bases, leaving 18 bases not matched to a gene. From germline, CDR1 is WNHNN and CDR2 SYGVQD (reference sequence). CDR3 length equals 18 residues. Written as DNA, the CDR3 is TGCGCCAGCAGCCAAGCCGGGACTAGCTGGATGGGGTCCAATGAGCAGTTCTTC. Amino acids: CASSQAGTSWMGSNEQFF.

The genes are TRBV30 and TRBJ2-7; 10 bases map to TRBD1. CDR3 length equals 13 residues. Germline trimming cut 5 bases from V and 7 bases from J; bases unmatched to any gene: 8. The germline V gene encodes CDR1 GTSNPN and CDR2 SVGIG (reference sequence). CDR3: CAWAGDRGKEQYV. The CDR3 DNA sequence: TGTGCCTGGGCTGGGGACAGGGGTAAGGAGCAGTACGTC.

This rearrangement joins TRBV10-3 to TRBJ2-7; 10 nucleotides line up with TRBD2. Per germline, CDR1 ENHRY and CDR2 SYGVKD. This CDR3 is built from 19 residues. The ends lost 4 bases at V and 3 bases at J; junction bases unmatched: 18. CDR3 loop: CAISGRQGSGRTHRYEQYF. The CDR3 coding sequence is TGTGCCATCAGTGGCAGGCAGGGTAGCGGGAGGACACACCGCTACGAGCAGTACTTC.

The rearrangement links TRBV5-1 to TRBJ1-4, with 9 bases aligning to TRBD1. This CDR3 contains 17 residues. J gave up 7 bases and V 0 bases, and 10 bases lay outside the gene matches. Germline CDR1 is SGHRS and CDR2 is YFSETQ. The CDR3 region has the DNA TGCGCCAGCAGCTTGGCGAGGACAGGGGATCATAGTGAAAAACTGTTTTTT. Protein product: CASSLARTGDHSEKLFF.

A single count supports this clone. The genes are TRBV28 and TRBJ1-6, with D unresolved. CDR1 and CDR2 (germline): MDHEN, SYDVKM. Trimming pared 8 bases from V and 3 bases from J, leaving 14 bases between. The length of the CDR3 is 15 residues. The CDR3 sequence is CASASSSGYNSPLHF. The CDR3 DNA reads TGTGCCAGCGCGAGCTCATCAGGCTATAATTCACCCCTCCACTTT.

The chain combines TRBV28 with TRBJ1-6, with TRBD1 matching over 8 bases. The trim removed 2 bases at V and 0 bases at J, leaving 3 bases unmatched. There are 17 residues in the CDR3. The germline CDR1 and CDR2 sequences are MDHEN and SYDVKM. CDR3 sequence (DNA): TGTGCCAGCAGTTTAAGGACAGGGAGCTCCTATAATTCACCCCTCCACTTT. This encodes CASSLRTGSSYNSPLHF.

V usage is TRBV28 and J usage is TRBJ1-6; possibly TRBD1 for D (6 bases). There are 13 residues in the CDR3. The germline gives CDR1 MDHEN, CDR2 SYDVKM. Trimming removed 6 bases from V and 7 bases from J, with 10 bases in between. This CDR3 reads CASRETGNSPLHF. For the CDR3, the DNA is TGTGCCAGCAGGGAGACAGGCAATTCACCCCTCCACTTT.

This chain links TRBV28 with TRBJ1-5; D might be TRBD1 (5 bases). The CDR3 totals 14 residues. Trimming shortened V by 3 bases and J by 6 bases, and 12 bases separated the two germline ends. CDR1 MDHEN and CDR2 SYDVKM come from the germline V gene. The CDR3 loop is CASSFGGEGQPQHF. The CDR3 DNA is TGTGCCAGCAGTTTTGGGGGGGAAGGTCAGCCCCAGCATTTT.

This rearrangement joins TRBV6-2 or TRBV6-3 to TRBJ1-5, with TRBD1 matching over 8 bases. The V segment lost 4 bases and the J segment 4 bases; nucleotides outside the gene matches: 6. This CDR3 is 15 amino acids long. Germline V gene sequence: CDR1 MNHEY, CDR2 SVGEGT. The CDR3 here is CASSSQDRGNQPQHF. In DNA form, the CDR3 reads TGTGCCAGCAGTTCCCAAGACAGGGGTAATCAGCCCCAGCATTTT.

The chain carries TRBV19 and TRBJ2-7; TRBD1 matches at 7 bases. CDR1 LNHDA and CDR2 SQIVND come from the germline V gene (reference sequence). CDR3 size: 14 residues. Unmatched junction bases numbered 7, after V lost 5 bases and J lost 3 bases. This chain's CDR3 is CASSPWTGNYEQYF. The CDR3 nucleotides are TGTGCCAGTAGTCCGTGGACAGGAAACTACGAGCAGTACTTC.

This clone was observed a few times. The CDR3, as DNA: TGTGCCAGCAGTTTTAGAGAGGGGGACTATGGCTACACCTTC. This codes for CASSFREGDYGYTF. V and J are TRBV27 and TRBJ1-2; D might be TRBD1 (6 bases). V dropped 3 bases and J dropped 3 bases, with 11 bases sitting between them. CDR3 length: 14 amino acids. Germline loops: CDR1 MNHEY, CDR2 SMNVEV (reference sequence).

This chain joins TRBV18 and TRBJ2-2; D possibly corresponds to TRBD1 (5 bases). The V end lost 6 bases, the J end lost 0 bases, and 14 bases lay between the germline ends. The CDR3 consists of 16 residues. Germline values: CDR1 KGHSH, CDR2 LQKENI. CDR3 protein: CASSPTDITNTGELFF. The CDR3 DNA is TGTGCCAGCTCGCCGACAGATATTACGAACACCGGGGAGCTGTTTTTT.

The J gene is TRBJ2-7, the V gene TRBV10-2; 10 bases match TRBD2. J gave up 1 base and V 8 bases, and 2 bases lay outside the gene matches. Germline lookup yields CDR1 WSHSY and CDR2 SAAADI. The CDR3 sequence is 13 residues long. The CDR3 DNA reads TGCGCCAGCCAGCGGGGGGGTTCCTACGAGCAGTACGTC. It specifies CASQRGGSYEQYV.